A selection of T cell receptor beta chains follows, all from one sample in a study of Graves' ophthalmopathy and Graves' hyperthyroidism. TCRdb recomputed calls from the multiplex PCR reads with MiXCR, one row per CDR3 protein. In the table there are approximately 700,000 distinct CDR3 sequences, over 40% of which are singletons. Sequencing input: peripheral blood. Receptor source: an adult man with Graves' ophthalmopathy. The CDR3 runs from the conserved cysteine through the conserved F or W. The order of the fields is D gene, J gene, V gene, clone size, CDR3 DNA, CDR3 protein. A D gene is named only where the DNA matches it firmly. Clone size is given for some rows only: seen once, a few or many times, or a class if the clone is expanded.

>NA|TRBJ2-5|TRBV11-2|many
TGTGCCAGCAGCTTAGACTTAGCGCTAGAGACCCAGTACTTC
CASSLDLALETQYF
>TRBD1|TRBJ1-2|TRBV5-4|NA
TGTGCCAGCAGCCCATATCCGGGACAGGGGAGTTCCTATGGCTACACCTTC
CASSPYPGQGSSYGYTF
>NA|TRBJ1-5|TRBV3-1|few
TGTGCCAGCAGCCAAGCCGTTCAGCCCCAGCATTTT
CASSQAVQPQHF
>TRBD1|TRBJ2-6|TRBV2|NA
TGTGCCAGCAGGAGTGTGGACAGGGCGAACGTCCTGACTTTC
CASRSVDRANVLTF
>TRBD1|TRBJ2-6|TRBV12-3/TRBV12-4|NA
TGTGCCAGCAGCCATGTCCCACAGGGGGGGGCCAACGTCCTGACTTTC
CASSHVPQGGANVLTF
>TRBD1|TRBJ1-5|TRBV10-3|NA
TGTGCCATCAGGTCCGGGACAGGGATCATTCAGCCCCAGCATTTT
CAIRSGTGIIQPQHF
>NA|TRBJ1-1|TRBV20-1|few
TGCAGTGCTAGATGGCAGACGAACACTGAAGCTTTCTTT
CSARWQTNTEAFF
>NA|TRBJ2-3|TRBV10-3|NA
TGTGCCGGCAGTCCCACAGATACGCAGTATTTT
CAGSPTDTQYF
>NA|TRBJ2-6|TRBV2|NA
TGTGCCAGCAGCCCGGGACGCAGCTCCTACGTCCTGACTTTC
CASSPGRSSYVLTF
>NA|TRBJ1-1|TRBV6-9|NA
TGTGCCAGCAGCCACGCTCTGACGAACACTGAAGCTTTCTTT
CASSHALTNTEAFF
>TRBD2|TRBJ2-5|TRBV7-2|NA
TGTGCCAGCAGCCCTGGGCCTAGCGGGGAAGAGACCCAGTACTTC
CASSPGPSGEETQYF
>NA|TRBJ2-5|TRBV20-1|many
TGCAGTGCTAGAGTAGACAGACGGGCCCAGTACTTC
CSARVDRRAQYF
>NA|TRBJ1-5|TRBV29-1|NA
TGCAGCGTTGAATCAGGTTACAATCAGCCCCAGCATTTT
CSVESGYNQPQHF
>TRBD2|TRBJ2-1|TRBV7-2|many
TGTGCCAGCAGCTTAGCTCAAGCGGGATCCTACAATGAGCAGTTCTTC
CASSLAQAGSYNEQFF
>NA|TRBJ1-4|TRBV11-2|NA
TGTGCCAGCAGTTTATCGATCACAGGGAGGGGTGAAAAACTGTTTTTT
CASSLSITGRGEKLFF
>NA|TRBJ1-5|TRBV3-1|many
TGTGCCAGCAGCTACGGACGGAGCAATCAGCCCCAGCATTTT
CASSYGRSNQPQHF
>NA|TRBJ2-7|TRBV29-1|few
TGCAGCGTTTCACTAGACTCTCCCTACGAGCAGTACTTC
CSVSLDSPYEQYF
>TRBD1|TRBJ1-5|TRBV7-9|many
TGTGCCAGCAGCCTTGACAGGGAGGCGGATCAGCCCCAGCATTTT
CASSLDREADQPQHF
>NA|TRBJ1-2|TRBV9|NA
TGTGCCAGCAGACCCGGCGGGGGGGTCAGTTCTGGCTACACCTTC
CASRPGGGVSSGYTF
>TRBD1|TRBJ1-2|TRBV9|many
TGTGCCAGAGAAAGGGGGCGGATCTACACCTTC
CARERGRIYTF
>NA|TRBJ2-7|TRBV5-6|many
TGTGCCAGCAGCCCCAGACATAGACCCTACGAGCAGTACTTC
CASSPRHRPYEQYF
>TRBD2|TRBJ2-5|TRBV6-6|NA
TGTGCCAGCAGTTTCTCCAGGGATCGGGAGGCCCAGTACTTC
CASSFSRDREAQYF
>NA|TRBJ2-6|TRBV20-1|many
TGCAGTGCTCCTACTGGGGCCAACGTCCTGACTTTC
CSAPTGANVLTF
>TRBD2|TRBJ2-5|TRBV7-8|NA
TGTGCCAGCAATGACGGGAGGGTCCAAGAGACCCAGTACTTC
CASNDGRVQETQYF
>NA|TRBJ1-5|TRBV19|many
TGTGCCAGTACCATACGGGGGCGACGCAATCAGCCCCAGCATTTT
CASTIRGRRNQPQHF
>NA|TRBJ2-3|TRBV6-6|few
TGTGCCAGCACCTCCGGAGATACGCAGTATTTT
CASTSGDTQYF
>NA|TRBJ1-2|TRBV7-8|NA
TGTGCCAGCAGCTTAGGAGGGGGATCCAGCTTTGTCTACACCTTC
CASSLGGGSSFVYTF
>NA|TRBJ1-6|TRBV20-1|many
TGCAGTGCTAGCCCCGGCGGGGCCCTCCACTTT
CSASPGGALHF
>NA|TRBJ1-4|TRBV20-1|NA
TGCAGTGGTACCCCGGGGCAGGGGATGTTTTTT
CSGTPGQGMFF
>NA|TRBJ1-6|TRBV29-1|NA
TGCAGCGTTCCGGGGAATGGACGGTATGGCTCCTATAATTCACCCCTCCACTTT
CSVPGNGRYGSYNSPLHF
>NA|TRBJ1-1|TRBV19|many
TGTGCCAGTAGTCCCTGGGACATACTGAACACTGAAGCTTTCTTT
CASSPWDILNTEAFF
>NA|TRBJ1-5|TRBV5-1|NA
TGCGCCAGCAGCTTGGGGGAGGGCGGCGGCAATCAGCCCCAGCATTTT
CASSLGEGGGNQPQHF
>TRBD1|TRBJ2-2|TRBV2|few
TGTGCCAGCAGTCGAGACAGGGGAGTAAACCCCGGGGAGCTGTTTTTT
CASSRDRGVNPGELFF
>NA|TRBJ1-2|TRBV30|many
TGTGCCCGCGTGGAGAACTATGGCTACACCTTC
CARVENYGYTF
>NA|TRBJ1-6|TRBV10-2|once
TGCGCCAGCATTTGGAGGCCGTATAATTCACCCCTCCACTTT
CASIWRPYNSPLHF
>NA|TRBJ1-6|TRBV10-3|NA
TGTGCCATCAGTGACTCGGGAGAGTTTAATTCACCCCTCCACTTT
CAISDSGEFNSPLHF
>TRBD1|TRBJ2-7|TRBV5-4|many
TGTGCCAGCTCGGACAGGGGGATCTACGAGCAGTACTTC
CASSDRGIYEQYF
>TRBD1|TRBJ1-1|TRBV6-1|NA
TGTGCCAGCAGGGGGACAGGGGATCTGGAAGCTTTCTTT
CASRGTGDLEAFF
>NA|TRBJ1-6|TRBV7-3|NA
TGTGCCAGCAGCGAAAGTCGGTTCGGGGCTTCACCCCTCCACTTT
CASSESRFGASPLHF
>NA|TRBJ1-6|TRBV6-6|many
TGTGCCAGCAGTTTCGACCTTCGCCTCCACTTT
CASSFDLRLHF
>TRBD1|TRBJ2-7|TRBV24-1|NA
TGTGCCACCAGTGCTGGGGACAGTACCTACGAGCAGTACTTC
CATSAGDSTYEQYF
>TRBD1|TRBJ1-5|TRBV7-3|NA
TGTGCCAGCAGCTCCGTTGTGACAGGGTTAAGGAGTCAGCCCCAGCATTTT
CASSSVVTGLRSQPQHF
>NA|TRBJ1-1|TRBV7-3|many
TGTGCCAGCAGCCAAGAGTTGAACACTGAAGCTTTCTTT
CASSQELNTEAFF
>NA|TRBJ1-5|TRBV2|once
TGTGCCAGCAGTGATGAGGGGAATAGCAATCAGCCCCAGCATTTT
CASSDEGNSNQPQHF
>NA|TRBJ2-5|TRBV29-1|many
TGCAGCGTTGCAAGTGTCATAGGAGAGACCCAGTACTTC
CSVASVIGETQYF
>NA|TRBJ2-5|TRBV20-1|few
TGCAGTGCCGAAGGCCTAGAACAAGAGACCCAGTACTTC
CSAEGLEQETQYF
>NA|TRBJ2-2|TRBV9|few
TGTGCCAGCAGCCAGTCTCTCACAGGGCCCACCGGGGAGCTGTTTTTT
CASSQSLTGPTGELFF